The clone carrying this T cell receptor (beta chain) was observed a handful of times. Libraries were prepared by immunoSEQ multiplex PCR; TCRdb keeps only in-frame clonotypes and omits some of them. The sample holds 150,000 or so clones, 80% to 90% seen once. Germline V gene lookup returns CDR1 SGHNT and CDR2 YYREEE (reference sequence). V lost 1 base to trimming and J lost 3 bases; unmatched junction nucleotides: 7. The CDR3 loop spans 15 amino acids. The source of the sample is a study of blood T cell repertoires in COVID-19. Source material: PBMCs or T cells enriched from blood (not recorded which). The chain is built from TRBV5-4 and TRBJ2-7, with TRBD2 matching 7 bases. The origin of this receptor is a woman in her forties or fifties in a cohort exposed to, infected with or recovered from COVID-19 (not recorded which). The chain's CDR3 is CASSLSLAENYEQYF. In nucleotides, the CDR3 is TGTGCCAGCAGCTTGTCTCTAGCGGAGAACTACGAGCAGTACTTC.